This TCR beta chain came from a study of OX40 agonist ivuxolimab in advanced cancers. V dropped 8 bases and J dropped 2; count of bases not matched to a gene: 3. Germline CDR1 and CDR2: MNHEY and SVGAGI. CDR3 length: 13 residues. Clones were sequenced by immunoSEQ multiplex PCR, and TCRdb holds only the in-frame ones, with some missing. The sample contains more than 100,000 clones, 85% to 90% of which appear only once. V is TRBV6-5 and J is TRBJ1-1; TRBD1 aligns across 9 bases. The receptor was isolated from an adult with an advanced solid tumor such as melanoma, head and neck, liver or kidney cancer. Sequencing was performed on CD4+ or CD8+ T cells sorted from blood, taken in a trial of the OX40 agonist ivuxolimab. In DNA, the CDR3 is TGTGCCAGCTACAGGGGGCGAAACACTGAAGCTTTCTTT. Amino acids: CASYRGRNTEAFF.